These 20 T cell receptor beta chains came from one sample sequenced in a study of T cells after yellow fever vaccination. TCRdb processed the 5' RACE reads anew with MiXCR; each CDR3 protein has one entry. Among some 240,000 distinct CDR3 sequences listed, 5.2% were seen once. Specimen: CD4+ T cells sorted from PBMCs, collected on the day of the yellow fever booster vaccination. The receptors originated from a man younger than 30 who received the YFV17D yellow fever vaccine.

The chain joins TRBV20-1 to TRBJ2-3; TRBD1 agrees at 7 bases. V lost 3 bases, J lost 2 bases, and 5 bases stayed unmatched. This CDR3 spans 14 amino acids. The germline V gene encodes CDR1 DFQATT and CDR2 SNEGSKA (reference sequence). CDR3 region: CSASRDSLTDTQYF. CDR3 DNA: TGCAGTGCTAGTCGGGACAGTCTCACAGATACGCAGTATTTT.

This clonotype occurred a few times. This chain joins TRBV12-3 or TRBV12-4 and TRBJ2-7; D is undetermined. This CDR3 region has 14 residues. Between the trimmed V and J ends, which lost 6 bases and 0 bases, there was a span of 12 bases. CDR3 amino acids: CASSPTVSSYEQYF. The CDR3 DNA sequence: TGTGCCAGCAGCCCCACGGTGAGCTCCTACGAGCAGTACTTC.

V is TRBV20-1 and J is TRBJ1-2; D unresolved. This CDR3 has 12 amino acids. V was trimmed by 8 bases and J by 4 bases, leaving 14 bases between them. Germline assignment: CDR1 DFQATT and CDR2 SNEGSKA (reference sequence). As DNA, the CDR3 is TGCAGTACAGATGAGGAGCCCTATGGCTACACCTTC. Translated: CSTDEEPYGYTF.

The CDR3 loop is CASSQVAGGITDTQYF. The CDR3, as DNA: TGTGCCAGCAGCCAGGTGGCGGGGGGGATCACAGATACGCAGTATTTT. The chain combines TRBV5-4 with TRBJ2-3; the match to TRBD2 covers 9 bases. The junction had 8 bases not matched to a gene; V was cut back by 4 bases and J by 2 bases. The V gene's germline CDR1 is SGHNT and CDR2 YYREEE (reference sequence). CDR3 length: 16 amino acids.

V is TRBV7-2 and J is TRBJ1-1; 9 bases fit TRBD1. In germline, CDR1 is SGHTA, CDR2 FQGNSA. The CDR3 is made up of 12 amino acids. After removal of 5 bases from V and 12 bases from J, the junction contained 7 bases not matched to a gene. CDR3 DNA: TGTGCCAGCAGCCCCGACAGGGGGACAACTTTCTTT. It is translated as CASSPDRGTTFF.

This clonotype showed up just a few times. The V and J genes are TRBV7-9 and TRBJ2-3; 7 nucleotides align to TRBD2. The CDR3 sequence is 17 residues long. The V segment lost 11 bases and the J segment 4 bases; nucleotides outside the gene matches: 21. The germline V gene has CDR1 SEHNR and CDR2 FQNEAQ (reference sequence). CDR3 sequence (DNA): TGTGCCGCCCGACGATGGGGGGGGATCGATGTGGCAGATACGCAGTATTTT. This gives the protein CAARRWGGIDVADTQYF.

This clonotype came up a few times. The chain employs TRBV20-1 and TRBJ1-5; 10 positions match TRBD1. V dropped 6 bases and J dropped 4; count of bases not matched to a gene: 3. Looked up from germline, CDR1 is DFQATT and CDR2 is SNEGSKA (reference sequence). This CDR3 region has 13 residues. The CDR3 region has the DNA TGCAGTGCCACGGGACAGGGGAATCAGCCCCAGCATTTT. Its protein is CSATGQGNQPQHF.

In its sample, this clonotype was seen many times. Here the CDR3 reads CAWSVLGGVLSLQYF. For the CDR3, the DNA is TGTGCCTGGAGTGTACTAGGCGGCGTCCTTTCGCTTCAGTACTTC. This chain links TRBV30 with TRBJ2-4, with a weak D call TRBD2 (5 bases). Germline CDR1 and CDR2: GTSNPN and SVGIG (reference sequence). V was cut by 0 bases and J by 11 bases, with 20 bases left in between. The CDR3 covers 15 residues.

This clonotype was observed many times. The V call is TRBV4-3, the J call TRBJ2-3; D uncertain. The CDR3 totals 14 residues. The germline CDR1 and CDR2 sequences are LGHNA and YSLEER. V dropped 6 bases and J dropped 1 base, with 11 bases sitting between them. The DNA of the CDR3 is TGCGCCAGCAGGGGATCGACCGGCACAGATACGCAGTATTTT. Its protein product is CASRGSTGTDTQYF.

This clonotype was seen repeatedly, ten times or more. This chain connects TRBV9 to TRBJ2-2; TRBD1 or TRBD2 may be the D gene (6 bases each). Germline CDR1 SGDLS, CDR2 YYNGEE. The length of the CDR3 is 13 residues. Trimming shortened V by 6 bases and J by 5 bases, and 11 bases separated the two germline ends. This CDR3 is CASNRGGTGELFF. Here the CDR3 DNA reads TGTGCCAGCAACAGAGGGGGGACCGGGGAGCTGTTTTTT. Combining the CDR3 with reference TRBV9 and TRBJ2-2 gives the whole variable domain DSGVTQTPKHLITATGQRVTLRCSPRSGDLSVYWYQQSLDQGLQFLIQYYNGEERAKGNILERFSAQQFPDLHSELNLSSLELGDSALYFCASNRGGTGELFFGEGSRLTVL.

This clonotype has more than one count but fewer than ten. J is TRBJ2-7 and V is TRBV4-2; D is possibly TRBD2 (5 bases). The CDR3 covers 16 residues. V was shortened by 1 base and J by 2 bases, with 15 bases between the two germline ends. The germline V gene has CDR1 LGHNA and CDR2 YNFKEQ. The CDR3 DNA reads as TGTGCCAGCAGCCAAGTAGATCAGCGGATTCCCTACGAGCAGTACGTC. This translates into CASSQVDQRIPYEQYV.

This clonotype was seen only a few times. The CDR3 DNA reads TGTGCCAGCAGCTTATTCGGCCCACCCCTCCACTTT. It is translated as CASSLFGPPLHF. V gene TRBV7-2 combines with J gene TRBJ1-6; no clear D gene. The CDR3 runs 12 residues. Trimming took off 2 bases at V and 11 bases at J, with 7 bases between the two ends. Germline CDR1 and CDR2: SGHTA and FQGNSA.

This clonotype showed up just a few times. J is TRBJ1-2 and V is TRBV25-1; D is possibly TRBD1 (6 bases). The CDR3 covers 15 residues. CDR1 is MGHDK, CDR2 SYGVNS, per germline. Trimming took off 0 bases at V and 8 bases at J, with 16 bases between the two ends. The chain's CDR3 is CASSEYGQGIKGYTF. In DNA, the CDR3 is TGTGCCAGCAGTGAATATGGGCAGGGGATTAAGGGCTACACCTTC.

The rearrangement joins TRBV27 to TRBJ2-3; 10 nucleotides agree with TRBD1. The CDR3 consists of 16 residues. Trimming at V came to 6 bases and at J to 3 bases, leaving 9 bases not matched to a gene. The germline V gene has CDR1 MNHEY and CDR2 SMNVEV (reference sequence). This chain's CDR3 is CASRRAGTGETDTQYF. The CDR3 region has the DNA TGTGCCAGCAGGCGCGCCGGGACAGGGGAGACAGATACGCAGTATTTT.

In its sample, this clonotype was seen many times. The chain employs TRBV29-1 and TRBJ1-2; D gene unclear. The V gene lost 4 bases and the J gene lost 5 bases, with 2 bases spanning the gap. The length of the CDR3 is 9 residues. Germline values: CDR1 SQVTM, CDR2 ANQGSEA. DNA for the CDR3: TGCAGCGTTGCGTATGGCTACACCTTC. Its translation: CSVAYGYTF.

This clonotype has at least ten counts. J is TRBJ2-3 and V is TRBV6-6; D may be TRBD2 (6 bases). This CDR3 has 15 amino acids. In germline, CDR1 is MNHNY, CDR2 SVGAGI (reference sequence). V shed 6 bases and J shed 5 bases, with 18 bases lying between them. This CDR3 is CASRSTGFGGDTQYF. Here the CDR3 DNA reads TGTGCCAGCAGATCAACAGGTTTCGGGGGAGATACGCAGTATTTT.

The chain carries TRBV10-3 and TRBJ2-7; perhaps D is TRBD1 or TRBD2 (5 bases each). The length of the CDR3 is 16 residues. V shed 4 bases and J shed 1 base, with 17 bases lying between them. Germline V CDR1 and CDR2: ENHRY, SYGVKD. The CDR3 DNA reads TGTGCCATCAGTGGCCCCACCGGGACGGGTTCCTACGAGCAGTACTTC. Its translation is CAISGPTGTGSYEQYF.

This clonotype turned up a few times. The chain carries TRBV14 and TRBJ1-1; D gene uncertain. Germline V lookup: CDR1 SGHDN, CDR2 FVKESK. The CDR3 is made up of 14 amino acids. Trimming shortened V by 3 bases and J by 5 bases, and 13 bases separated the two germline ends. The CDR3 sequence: CASSQRGFGTEAFF. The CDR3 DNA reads TGTGCCAGCAGCCAGCGTGGGTTTGGAACTGAAGCTTTCTTT.

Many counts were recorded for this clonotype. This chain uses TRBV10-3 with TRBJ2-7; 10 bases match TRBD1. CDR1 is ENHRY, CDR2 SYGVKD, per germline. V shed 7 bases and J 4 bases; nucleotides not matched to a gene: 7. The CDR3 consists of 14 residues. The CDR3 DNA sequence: TGTGCCATCACCCGCGGGGGACAGGGGTACGAGCAGTACTTC. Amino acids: CAITRGGQGYEQYF.

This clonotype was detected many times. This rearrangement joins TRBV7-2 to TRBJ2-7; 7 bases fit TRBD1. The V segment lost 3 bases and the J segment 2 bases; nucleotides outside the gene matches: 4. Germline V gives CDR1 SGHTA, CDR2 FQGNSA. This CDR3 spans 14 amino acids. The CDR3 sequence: CASSFDRVTYEQYF. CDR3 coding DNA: TGTGCCAGCAGCTTCGACAGGGTGACCTACGAGCAGTACTTC. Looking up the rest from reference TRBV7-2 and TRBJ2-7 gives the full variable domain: GAGVSQSPSNKVTEKGKDVELRCDPISGHTALYWYRQSLGQGLEFLIYFQGNSAPDKSGLPSDRFSAERTGGSVSTLTIQRTQQEDSAVYLCASSFDRVTYEQYFGPGTRLTVT.